Each of the 15 T cell receptor beta chains below was sequenced from the same sample in a study of control samples from healthy donors and cancer patients. Clones were read by immunoSEQ multiplex PCR, and TCRdb kept only the in-frame ones, dropping some. The sample records 95,000 to 100,000 clones, approximately 90% being singletons. The sequenced sample consisted of blood. All receptors come from a young man in good health.

The V gene is TRBV6-5, the J gene TRBJ1-2, with no clear D. V shed 8 bases and J shed 1 base, with 14 bases lying between them. The length of the CDR3 is 14 residues. In germline, CDR1 is MNHEY, CDR2 SVGAGI. CDR3 region: CASSLDLFNYGYTF. CDR3 nucleotide sequence: TGTGCCAGCTCACTGGACTTGTTTAACTATGGCTACACCTTC.

The CDR3 nucleotides are TGCAGTGCGAATCCGACGGATACGCAGTATTTT. It codes for CSANPTDTQYF. The J gene is TRBJ2-3, the V gene TRBV20-1, with D uncertain. The CDR3 covers 11 residues. V was trimmed by 6 bases and J by 6 bases, leaving 10 bases between them. From germline, CDR1 is DFQATT and CDR2 SNEGSKA (reference sequence).

The chain carries TRBV4-1 and TRBJ1-1; 10 positions agree with TRBD1. This CDR3 has 14 residues. CDR1 is MGHRA, CDR2 YSYEKL, per germline. Losses at the gene ends were 2 bases for V and 5 bases for J; bases not matched to a gene: 2. The CDR3: CASSQPGQGTEAFF. In nucleotides, the CDR3 is TGCGCCAGCAGCCAACCGGGACAGGGGACTGAAGCTTTCTTT.

The chain is built from TRBV5-6 and TRBJ1-1, with a possible D match to TRBD1 (6 bases). The CDR3 totals 15 residues. Per germline, CDR1 SGHDT and CDR2 YYEEEE. With 3 bases removed from V and 5 bases from J, the gap between germline ends came to 17 bases. The chain's CDR3 is CASSYSTGRGTEAFF. The CDR3 nucleotides read TGTGCCAGCAGCTACTCGACAGGTCGGGGAACTGAAGCTTTCTTT.

The chain recombines TRBV7-2 with TRBJ2-7; 9 positions agree with TRBD2. In germline, CDR1 is SGHTA, CDR2 FQGNSA. Trimming removed 2 bases from V and 4 bases from J; junction bases left unmatched: 15. CDR3 size: 18 residues. The CDR3 DNA is TGTGCCAGCAGCTTATCTGCTAGCGGGAACTCTCTCCTATACGAGCAGTACTTC. It translates to CASSLSASGNSLLYEQYF.

The rearrangement uses TRBV4-1 and TRBJ2-1; weak D call: TRBD2 (6 bases). CDR3 length equals 15 residues. V was pared by 1 base and J by 10 bases, with 17 bases between. In germline, CDR1 is MGHRA, CDR2 YSYEKL. The CDR3 sequence: CASSQGGVEEGEQFF. The DNA for the CDR3 is TGCGCCAGCAGCCAAGGAGGTGTGGAGGAGGGGGAGCAGTTCTTC.

Details on this clone: Sequence at one end of the junction differs from germline and may be a read error. The chain is built from TRBV3-1 (or the pseudogene TRBV3-2) and TRBJ2-7; D is perhaps TRBD1 (6 bases). CDR3 size: 12 residues. Germline V gives CDR1 LGHDT, CDR2 YNNKEL (reference sequence). CDR3 sequence (DNA): TGTGCCAGCAGCCAAGAAGGGAGACAGGCCACCTTC. It yields the protein CASSQEGRQATF.

This clone was detected only once. The chain links TRBV30 to TRBJ1-1; a weak D match, TRBD1 (6 bases). The germline CDR1 and CDR2 sequences are GTSNPN and SVGIG (reference sequence). Trimming cost V 4 bases and J 1 base, with 13 bases left between them. There are 14 residues in the CDR3. CDR3 sequence: CAWKTNRENTEAFF. CDR3 DNA sequence: TGTGCCTGGAAAACCAACAGGGAGAACACTGAAGCTTTCTTT. The full variable domain, with the rest looked up from reference TRBV30 and TRBJ1-1, is SQTIHQWPATLVQPVGSPLSLECTVEGTSNPNLYWYRQAAGRGLQLLFYSVGIGQISSEVPQNLSASRPQDRQFILSSKKLLLSDSGFYLCAWKTNRENTEAFFGQGTRLTVV.

V gene TRBV28 combines with J gene TRBJ2-2, with 7 bases aligning to TRBD1. The CDR3 runs 18 residues. J gave up 2 bases and V 6 bases, and 15 bases lay outside the gene matches. Germline CDR1 reads MDHEN; CDR2 reads SYDVKM. CDR3 DNA: TGTGCCAGCAGCCTTAGTCGGTGGGGGACAGTAAACACCGGGGAGCTGTTTTTT. It yields the protein CASSLSRWGTVNTGELFF.

Notes on this clone: This may come from a read error, since a much larger clone is one base off. J is TRBJ1-6 and V is TRBV30, with TRBD1 as a possible D gene (5 bases). The CDR3 runs 13 residues. Germline CDR1 GTSNPN, CDR2 SVGIG (reference sequence). Deletions cut 0 bases from V and 8 bases from J, with 8 bases between. The CDR3: CAWSVRGDSPLHF. For the CDR3, the DNA is TGTGCCTGGAGTGTACGGGGGGATTCACCCCTCCACTTT.

This rearrangement joins TRBV24-1 to TRBJ1-3; D unclear. Trimming cost V 9 bases and J 2 bases, with 10 bases left between them. CDR1 and CDR2 (germline): KGHDR, SFDVKD. The CDR3 is made up of 13 amino acids. CDR3 nucleotide sequence: TGTGCCACCTCCGGAAAAGCTGGAAACACCATATATTTT. Translated: CATSGKAGNTIYF.

The chain couples TRBV5-4 to TRBJ1-2; D might be TRBD1 (6 bases). CDR1 is SGHNT and CDR2 is YYREEE in the germline V gene (reference sequence). With 2 bases removed from V and 7 bases from J, the gap between germline ends came to 30 bases. This CDR3 region has 19 residues. The DNA for the CDR3 is TGTGCCAGCAGCTTCTGGCTATTCGGACTTGGACAGAATGGCGCTGGCTACACCTTC. Protein sequence: CASSFWLFGLGQNGAGYTF.

The J gene is TRBJ2-3, the V gene TRBV5-1, with 9 bases fitting TRBD1. There are 16 residues in the CDR3. The junction had 8 bases not matched to a gene; V was cut back by 4 bases and J by 2 bases. CDR1 is SGHRS and CDR2 is YFSETQ in the germline V gene. The CDR3 here is CASSGGDRALTDTQYF. The CDR3 nucleotides read TGCGCCAGCAGCGGGGGGGACAGGGCCCTCACAGATACGCAGTATTTT.

The CDR3: CAWSPRATINYGYTF. The CDR3 nucleotides read TGTGCCTGGTCCCCCAGGGCCACAATCAACTATGGCTACACCTTC. V gene TRBV30 combines with J gene TRBJ1-2, with D possibly being TRBD1 (5 bases). The V gene's germline CDR1 is GTSNPN and CDR2 SVGIG (reference sequence). The CDR3 spans 15 residues. V was shortened by 5 bases and J by 2 bases, with 18 bases between the two germline ends. The variable domain in full, with the rest retrieved from reference TRBV30 and TRBJ1-2, is SQTIHQWPATLVQPVGSPLSLECTVEGTSNPNLYWYRQAAGRGLQLLFYSVGIGQISSEVPQNLSASRPQDRQFILSSKKLLLSDSGFYLCAWSPRATINYGYTFGSGTRLTVV.

The J gene is TRBJ2-1, the V gene TRBV19, with 12 bases lining up with TRBD2. Trimming at V came to 1 base and at J to 7 bases, leaving 5 bases not matched to a gene. Germline CDR1 LNHDA, CDR2 SQIVND (reference sequence). The CDR3 sequence is 16 residues long. CDR3 coding DNA: TGTGCCAGTAGTATAGTTCTAGCGGGAGGGGCGAATGAGCAGTTCTTC. Protein product: CASSIVLAGGANEQFF. The whole variable domain, remainder taken from reference TRBV19 and TRBJ2-1, is DGGITQSPKYLFRKEGQNVTLSCEQNLNHDAMYWYRQDPGQGLRLIYYSQIVNDFQKGDIAEGYSVSREKKESFPLTVTSAQKNPTAFYLCASSIVLAGGANEQFFGPGTRLTVL.